This T cell receptor (beta chain) was observed in a study of tumor-infiltrating lymphocytes in oesophageal squamous cell carcinoma (dated by TCRdb to about 2016). Library construction relied on PCR. Sequencing relied on an Illumina HiSeq 2000. TCRdb reran the public reads through fastp at Q25 and MiXCR, keeping productive beta chains. Merged by CDR3 protein, the rows form single entries marked with the most common genes and DNA. A total of approximately 13,000 distinct CDR3 sequences appear in this sample, 50% to 65% of them only once. Approximately 29% of the sample rests with the top ten. Comments on this clonotype: It has no known antigen specificity. No base-level quality is on record; no much larger clone is a single base apart.

Input material: esophageal tumor tissue. This receptor was obtained from a female donor with esophageal squamous cell carcinoma.

The DNA sequence is as follows: TGTGCCAGCAGGGTGGGGGGTGGCAAAAACATTCAGTACTTC. Translated, it reads CASRVGGGKNIQYF. The chain is assembled from TRBV7-2 and TRBJ2-4; TRBD2 is possibly the D segment (6 matching bases). V and J lose 6 bases and 3 bases, and a span of 12 bases separates them. Including cysteine and phenylalanine, the CDR3 has 14 amino acids. Here the CDR3 DNA is all that survives: 42 bases in frame from base 1. CDR1 SGHTA and CDR2 FQGNSA are derived from the germline V gene. With the rest looked up from the reference TRBV7-2 and TRBJ2-4 genes rather than sequenced, the full variable domain is GAGVSQSPSNKVTEKGKDVELRCDPISGHTALYWYRQSLGQGLEFLIYFQGNSAPDKSGLPSDRFSAERTGGSVSTLTIQRTQQEDSAVYLCASRVGGGKNIQYFGAGTRLSVL.